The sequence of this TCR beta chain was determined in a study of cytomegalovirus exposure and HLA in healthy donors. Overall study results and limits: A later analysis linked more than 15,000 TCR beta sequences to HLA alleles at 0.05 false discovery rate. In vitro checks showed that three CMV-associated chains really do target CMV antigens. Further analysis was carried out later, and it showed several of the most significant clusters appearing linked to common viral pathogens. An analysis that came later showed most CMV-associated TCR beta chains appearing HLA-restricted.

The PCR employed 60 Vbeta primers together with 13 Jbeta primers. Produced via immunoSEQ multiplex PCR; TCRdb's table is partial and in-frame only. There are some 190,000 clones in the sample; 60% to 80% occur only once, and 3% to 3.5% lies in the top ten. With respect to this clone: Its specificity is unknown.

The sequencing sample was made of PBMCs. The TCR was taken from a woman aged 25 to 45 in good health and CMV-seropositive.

CDR3 loop: CASSLHTSGGSYEQYF. CDR3 bases: TGTGCCAGCAGCCTTCACACTAGCGGGGGCTCCTACGAGCAGTACTTC. The rearrangement uses TRBV27 and TRBJ2-5; 11 bases fit TRBD2. The J call is doubtful: the DNA matches TRBJ2-7 better. Germline CDR1 and CDR2: MNHEY and SMNVEV (reference sequence). CDR3 length: 16 residues.